One and the same sample provided the 24 T cell receptor beta chains below, sequenced in a study of PD-L1 blockade in urothelial cancer. This table comes from immunoSEQ multiplex PCR, and its TCRdb copy is limited to in-frame clones, with some not included. The data hold 83,000 or so clones, with approximately 87% observed a single time. Time point reported: peripheral blood 6 weeks after treatment start. Material: PBMCs, obtained around atezolizumab (anti-PD-L1) treatment. These receptors all stem from a man in his sixties or seventies with urothelial cancer.

V is TRBV30 and J is TRBJ2-1; 9 bases line up with TRBD2. In germline, CDR1 is GTSNPN, CDR2 SVGIG (reference sequence). The CDR3 is made up of 13 amino acids. V lost 8 bases, J lost 5 bases, and 7 bases stayed unmatched. In nucleotides, the CDR3 is TGTGCCGGCCAGCGGGAGGCCCACAATGAGCAGTTCTTC. Translation: CAGQREAHNEQFF.

J is TRBJ2-1 and V is TRBV27, with TRBD1 as a possible D gene (6 bases). Per the germline V gene, CDR1 is MNHEY and CDR2 is SMNVEV (reference sequence). Trimming cost V 4 bases and J 5 bases, with 18 bases left between them. The CDR3 runs 16 residues. CDR3 amino acids: CASSYTTGIGDNEQFF. The DNA of the CDR3 is TGTGCCAGCAGTTACACAACAGGGATCGGCGACAATGAGCAGTTCTTC.

About this clone: A junction boundary mismatches the germline segment, possibly from a read error. The chain recombines TRBV6-6 with TRBJ2-5; TRBD2 might be the D (5 bases). Looked up from germline, CDR1 is MNHNY and CDR2 is SVGAGI (reference sequence). This CDR3 is 15 amino acids long. Written as DNA, the CDR3 is TGTGCCAGCAGTGACTCACTAGGGCGTGGGGAGACCCAGTACTTC. Amino acids: CASSDSLGRGETQYF.

V gene TRBV7-3 combines with J gene TRBJ2-1, with 7 bases identical to TRBD1. The junction had 7 bases not matched to a gene; V was cut back by 8 bases and J by 3 bases. Germline CDR1 reads SGHTA; CDR2 reads FQGTGA. The CDR3 sequence is 14 residues long. This chain's CDR3 is CASAAAGGYNEQFF. CDR3 nucleotides: TGTGCCAGCGCTGCCGCAGGGGGCTACAATGAGCAGTTCTTC.

The chain recombines TRBV5-1 with TRBJ2-7, with 12 bases that match TRBD2. Germline CDR1 is SGHRS and CDR2 is YFSETQ. V was pared by 2 bases and J by 5 bases, with 8 bases of the junction left unmatched. The CDR3 sequence is 16 residues long. CDR3 nucleotide sequence: TGCGCCAGCAGCTTCACTAGCGGGAGGTCTGAGAACGAGCAGTACTTC. Its protein is CASSFTSGRSENEQYF.

The chain employs TRBV6-5 and TRBJ2-3; 8 bases map to TRBD2. The CDR3 spans 14 residues. J gave up 2 bases and V 4 bases, and 2 bases lay outside the gene matches. Germline CDR1 is MNHEY and CDR2 is SVGAGI. In DNA, the CDR3 is TGTGCCAGCAGTTTAGCGGGGCCCACAGATACGCAGTATTTT. Its protein is CASSLAGPTDTQYF.

This clone was picked up a small number of times. This chain connects TRBV5-6 to TRBJ1-2; no firm D call. Germline loops: CDR1 SGHDT, CDR2 YYEEEE. CDR3 length: 13 residues. V was shortened by 4 bases and J by 8 bases, with 15 bases between the two germline ends. CDR3 in amino acids: CASSPDLVGGYTF. The CDR3 bases are TGTGCCAGCAGCCCTGACCTGGTGGGCGGCTACACCTTC.

V gene TRBV7-8 combines with J gene TRBJ2-5, with D perhaps TRBD1 (5 bases). Germline values: CDR1 SGHVS, CDR2 FQNEAQ. Trimming shortened V by 1 base and J by 2 bases, and 14 bases separated the two germline ends. There are 16 residues in the CDR3. The DNA of the CDR3 is TGTGCCAGCAGCTTAGGTCCCGTTCGACAGCAAGAGACCCAGTACTTC. Its protein is CASSLGPVRQQETQYF.

The genes are TRBV7-9 and TRBJ2-3; 8 nucleotides align to TRBD2. Trimming removed 5 bases from V and 9 bases from J; junction bases left unmatched: 4. The CDR3 has 12 amino acids. CDR1 SEHNR and CDR2 FQNEAQ come from the germline V gene (reference sequence). CDR3 sequence reads: CASSLTSGTQYF. CDR3 DNA: TGTGCCAGCAGCCTTACTAGCGGCACGCAGTATTTT.

V is TRBV11-2 and J is TRBJ2-7; 8 bases are a match to TRBD1. Germline V gene sequence: CDR1 SGHAT, CDR2 FQNNGV. V shed 1 base, J shed 4 bases, and the junction held 9 bases outside the gene matches. The CDR3 runs to 16 residues. DNA for the CDR3: TGTGCCAGCAGCTTAGGTCAACAGGGGGTCGGGTACGAGCAGTACTTC. As protein: CASSLGQQGVGYEQYF.

V and J are TRBV19 and TRBJ2-5, with D maybe TRBD1 (7 bases). Germline CDR1 is LNHDA and CDR2 is SQIVND (reference sequence). The CDR3 covers 16 residues. The V and J ends lost 1 base and 5 bases respectively, with 17 bases between them. In nucleotides, the CDR3 is TGTGCCAGTAGTATAGGAGGAGGGGGCTCGGGGGAGACCCAGTACTTC. It is translated as CASSIGGGGSGETQYF.

The CDR3: CSARVYGNIQYF. The DNA for the CDR3 is TGCAGCGCCCGGGTCTACGGTAACATTCAGTACTTC. The V gene is TRBV29-1, the J gene TRBJ2-4; D is uncertain. The CDR3 sequence is 12 residues long. The V gene's germline CDR1 is SQVTM and CDR2 ANQGSEA. V was clipped by 7 bases and J by 7 bases, with 14 bases between them.

V is TRBV5-1 and J is TRBJ2-3, with 13 bases fitting TRBD2. There are 14 residues in the CDR3. Germline-derived CDR1 and CDR2 are SGHRS and YFSETQ. The trim removed 3 bases at V and 15 bases at J, leaving 10 bases unmatched. The CDR3 region is CASSSTSGRAILYF. The CDR3 DNA follows: TGCGCCAGCAGCTCTACTAGCGGGAGGGCGATTTTATATTTT.

The chain recombines TRBV15 with TRBJ2-1, with 8 bases aligning to TRBD1. The junction had 3 bases not matched to a gene; V was cut back by 1 base and J by 4 bases. Germline V gene sequence: CDR1 LNHNV, CDR2 YYDKDF (reference sequence). The CDR3 totals 15 residues. The CDR3 sequence: CATSRVGQAYNEQFF. The DNA of the CDR3 is TGTGCCACCAGCAGAGTGGGACAGGCTTACAATGAGCAGTTCTTC.

The chain links TRBV2 to TRBJ1-5, with 8 bases aligning to TRBD1. The CDR3 extends over 14 amino acids. Germline V gene data show CDR1 as SNHLY and CDR2 as FYNNEI. J lost 7 bases, V lost 8 bases, and 10 bases had no gene match. The CDR3: CASGPGQVAQPQHF. CDR3 in DNA: TGTGCCAGCGGACCGGGACAGGTCGCACAGCCCCAGCATTTT. Based on the CDR3 plus reference TRBV2 and TRBJ1-5, the full variable domain is EPEVTQTPSHQVTQMGQEVILRCVPISNHLYFYWYRQILGQKVEFLVSFYNNEISEKSEIFDDQFSVERPDGSNFTLKIRSTKLEDSAMYFCASGPGQVAQPQHFGDGTRLSIL.

The sample holds a few counts of this clone. The J gene is TRBJ1-3, the V gene TRBV6-6, with 8 nucleotides matching TRBD1. The J segment lost 4 bases and the V segment lost 5 bases, leaving 7 bases of the junction unmatched. The germline V gene has CDR1 MNHNY and CDR2 SVGAGI (reference sequence). The CDR3 consists of 15 residues. Here the CDR3 reads CASSTNRGLGNTIYF. Written as DNA, the CDR3 is TGTGCCAGCAGTACAAACAGGGGGTTGGGAAACACCATATATTTT.

The chain is built from TRBV2 and TRBJ2-6; D uncertain. This CDR3 region has 15 residues. Trimming removed 7 bases at V and 2 bases at J, with 12 bases between. Germline values: CDR1 SNHLY, CDR2 FYNNEI. CDR3 in DNA: TGTGCCAGCACGGGTATGCGAACTGGGGCCAACGTCCTGACTTTC. The encoded protein is CASTGMRTGANVLTF.

CDR3 region: CASSGTSGVVDTQYF. CDR3 coding DNA: TGTGCCAGCAGCGGTACTAGCGGGGTGGTAGATACGCAGTATTTT. J is TRBJ2-3 and V is TRBV9; 10 bases are shared with TRBD2. This CDR3 contains 15 residues. The V segment lost 3 bases and the J segment 5 bases; nucleotides outside the gene matches: 6. The V gene's germline CDR1 is SGDLS and CDR2 YYNGEE.

This sequence joins TRBV29-1 and TRBJ1-2; weak D call: TRBD1 (5 bases). CDR1 is SQVTM and CDR2 is ANQGSEA in the germline V gene. Trimming took off 6 bases at V and 4 bases at J, with 18 bases between the two ends. This CDR3 has 14 amino acids. CDR3 region: CSVADSQNIYGYTF. CDR3 DNA sequence: TGCAGCGTCGCTGACAGCCAAAATATCTATGGCTACACCTTC.

This chain links TRBV6-1 with TRBJ1-2; maybe TRBD1 (5 bases). CDR1 and CDR2 (germline): MNHNS, SASEGT. The CDR3 is made up of 14 amino acids. V lost 4 bases and J lost 5, with 14 bases in between. This chain's CDR3 is CASSGQGGWYGYTF. CDR3 coding DNA: TGTGCCAGCAGTGGTCAGGGTGGGTGGTATGGCTACACCTTC.

The V call is TRBV5-3, the J call TRBJ2-2, with a possible D match to TRBD1 (6 bases). TRBV5-3 is an open reading frame whose function is uncertain. V lost 4 bases to trimming and J lost 4 bases, with 20 bases between them. The CDR3 consists of 17 residues. CDR3 loop: CARSRDTPRLATGELFF. The CDR3 DNA follows: TGTGCCAGAAGCCGGGACACCCCGCGGTTGGCCACCGGGGAGCTGTTTTTT.

This chain joins TRBV5-1 and TRBJ2-3, with 7 bases identical to TRBD2. The CDR3 is made up of 15 amino acids. V shed 0 bases and J 3 bases; nucleotides not matched to a gene: 4. Germline CDR1 SGHRS, CDR2 YFSETQ. CDR3 sequence (DNA): TGCGCCAGCAGCTTGGCCGGGGGGTTGACAGATACGCAGTATTTT. Translating gives CASSLAGGLTDTQYF.

Notes on this clone: The same CDR3 also results from other DNA sequences found in this sample. The chain is built from TRBV9 and TRBJ2-1, with D uncertain. Germline V lookup: CDR1 SGDLS, CDR2 YYNGEE. The V gene lost 0 bases and the J gene lost 0 bases, with 7 bases spanning the gap. The CDR3 contains 15 residues. The CDR3 here is CASSVGRSSYNEQFF. The CDR3 nucleotides read TGTGCCAGCAGCGTAGGCCGGAGCTCCTACAATGAGCAGTTCTTC.

In DNA form, the CDR3 reads TGTGCCAGCAGCGGAGGACTAGCGGGAGTTCGGACCGGGGAGCTGTTTTTT. Translated, it gives CASSGGLAGVRTGELFF. The chain has TRBV7-9 and TRBJ2-2, with 13 bases identical to TRBD2. J was trimmed by 5 bases and V by 5 bases; bases with no gene match: 8. In germline, CDR1 is SEHNR, CDR2 FQNEAQ (reference sequence). The CDR3 runs to 17 residues.